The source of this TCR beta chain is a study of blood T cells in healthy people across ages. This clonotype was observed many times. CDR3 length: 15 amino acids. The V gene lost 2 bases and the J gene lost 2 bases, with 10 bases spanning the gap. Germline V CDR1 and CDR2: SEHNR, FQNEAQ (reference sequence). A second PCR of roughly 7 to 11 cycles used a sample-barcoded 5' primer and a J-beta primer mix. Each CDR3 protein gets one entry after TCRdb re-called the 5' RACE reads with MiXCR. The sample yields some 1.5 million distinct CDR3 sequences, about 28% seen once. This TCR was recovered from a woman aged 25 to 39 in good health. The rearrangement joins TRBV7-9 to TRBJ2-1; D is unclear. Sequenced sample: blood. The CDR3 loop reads CASSLSPVPYNEQFF. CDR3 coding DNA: TGTGCCAGCAGCTTATCTCCAGTCCCCTACAATGAGCAGTTCTTC.